A single sample is the source of the 29 T cell receptor beta chains below, sequenced in a study of T cell responses to AZD1222 COVID-19 vaccine. Sequenced by immunoSEQ multiplex PCR; TCRdb stores in-frame clones only, minus some. The sample consists of about 140,000 clones, roughly nine tenths of them appearing once. The sequences come from peripheral blood, collected on day 0 of AZD1222 vaccination. Every receptor here comes from an adult in good health.

This clone was observed a single time. This chain links TRBV5-1 with TRBJ1-2, with a tentative D call TRBD1 (5 bases). From germline, CDR1 is SGHRS and CDR2 YFSETQ. CDR3 length: 14 amino acids. Deletions cut 1 base from V and 8 bases from J, with 15 bases between. Written as DNA, the CDR3 is TGCGCCAGCAGCTTGACGAGCCAGGGTCAAGGCTACACCTTC. Its translation is CASSLTSQGQGYTF.

The V and J genes are TRBV18 and TRBJ1-1; D not certain. The germline V and J ends were trimmed by 3 bases and 0 bases, with 8 bases remaining between them. The CDR3 has 14 amino acids. Germline CDR1 and CDR2: KGHSH and LQKENI. The CDR3 bases are TGTGCCAGCTCACCCTACTTACTGAACACTGAAGCTTTCTTT. Amino acid sequence: CASSPYLLNTEAFF. The full variable domain, completed using reference TRBV18 and TRBJ1-1, is NAGVMQNPRHLVRRRGQEARLRCSPMKGHSHVYWYRQLPEEGLKFMVYLQKENIIDESGMPKERFSAEFPKEGPSILRIQQVVRGDSAAYFCASSPYLLNTEAFFGQGTRLTVV.

The chain couples TRBV3-1 (or the pseudogene TRBV3-2) to TRBJ1-2, with TRBD1 matching 10 bases. The V and J ends lost 5 bases and 5 bases, in that order; junction bases with no gene match: 5. CDR1 and CDR2 from the germline V gene are LGHDT and YNNKEL (reference sequence). CDR3 length: 14 residues. The CDR3 sequence is CASSFGTGEYGYTF. CDR3 DNA sequence: TGTGCCAGCAGCTTCGGGACAGGGGAATATGGCTACACCTTC.

This rearrangement joins TRBV5-1 to TRBJ1-4; D unresolved. CDR1 and CDR2 (germline): SGHRS, YFSETQ. This CDR3 region has 14 residues. Trimming shortened V by 2 bases and J by 8 bases, and 13 bases separated the two germline ends. The CDR3 loop reads CASSLHSTAEKLFF. The CDR3 nucleotides read TGCGCCAGCAGCTTACACAGTACCGCAGAAAAACTGTTTTTT. The variable domain in full, completed from reference TRBV5-1 and TRBJ1-4, reads KAGVTQTPRYLIKTRGQQVTLSCSPISGHRSVSWYQQTPGQGLQFLFEYFSETQRNKGNFPGRFSGRQFSNSRSEMNVSTLELGDSALYLCASSLHSTAEKLFFGSGTQLSVL.

CDR3 in amino acids: CASSVGSGQGLSYNEQFF. CDR3 sequence (DNA): TGTGCCAGCAGCGTAGGGAGTGGACAGGGGCTTTCCTACAATGAGCAGTTCTTC. This rearrangement joins TRBV9 to TRBJ2-1; 9 bases agree with TRBD1. Per germline, CDR1 SGDLS and CDR2 YYNGEE. V lost 0 bases and J lost 1; bases outside the gene matches: 8. The length of the CDR3 is 18 residues.

V and J are TRBV4-2 and TRBJ2-7; unclear D gene. From germline, CDR1 is LGHNA and CDR2 YNFKEQ. V lost 1 base to trimming and J lost 0 bases, with 10 bases between them. This CDR3 contains 15 residues. The CDR3 protein is CASSQGFMGSYEQYF. The CDR3 nucleotides are TGTGCCAGCAGCCAAGGATTCATGGGCTCCTACGAGCAGTACTTC.

The genes are TRBV28 and TRBJ1-1, with 7 bases lining up with TRBD1. The germline V gene encodes CDR1 MDHEN and CDR2 SYDVKM. After removal of 7 bases from V and 2 bases from J, the junction contained 7 bases not matched to a gene. This CDR3 has 14 residues. The CDR3 region is CASTMTGSNTEAFF. The CDR3, as DNA: TGTGCCAGCACCATGACAGGGTCTAACACTGAAGCTTTCTTT.

The chain links TRBV7-6 to TRBJ2-2, with 8 bases matching TRBD2. The CDR3 is made up of 15 amino acids. Germline CDR1 and CDR2: SGHVS and FNYEAQ. Trimming cost V 5 bases and J 6 bases; bases outside gene matches: 8. In DNA form, the CDR3 reads TGTGCCAGCAGCCAGGGACTAGACCATGCCGGGGAGCTGTTTTTT. Amino acid sequence: CASSQGLDHAGELFF. Variable domain in full (rest from reference TRBV7-6 and TRBJ2-2): GAGVSQSPRYKVTKRGQDVALRCDPISGHVSLYWYRQALGQGPEFLTYFNYEAQQDKSGLPNDRFSAERPEGSISTLTIQRTEQRDSAMYRCASSQGLDHAGELFFGEGSRLTVL.

The chain joins TRBV12-5 to TRBJ2-1, with 11 bases matching TRBD2. CDR1 is LGHNT, CDR2 FRNRAP, per germline. This CDR3 has 15 amino acids. V shed 3 bases, J shed 10 bases, and the junction held 8 bases outside the gene matches. CDR3 sequence: CASGLPTSGRGEQFF. In DNA, the CDR3 is TGTGCTAGTGGTTTACCTACTAGCGGGAGAGGCGAGCAGTTCTTC.

This clone was detected once. The rearrangement uses TRBV14 and TRBJ2-7, with TRBD2 matching 7 bases. CDR1 SGHDN and CDR2 FVKESK come from the germline V gene. V was clipped by 1 base and J by 10 bases; unmatched bases: 10. This CDR3 is 14 amino acids long. CDR3 in DNA: TGTGCCAGCAGCCAAGGTCCGGAGCGGGGAATTCAGTACTTC. Its protein is CASSQGPERGIQYF. The full variable domain, completed using reference TRBV14 and TRBJ2-7, is EAGVTQFPSHSVIEKGQTVTLRCDPISGHDNLYWYRRVMGKEIKFLLHFVKESKQDESGMPNNRFLAERTGGTYSTLKVQPAELEDSGVYFCASSQGPERGIQYFGPGTRLTVT.

The chain uses TRBV27 and TRBJ2-3, with 12 bases that match TRBD2. This CDR3 comprises 15 residues. V dropped 8 bases and J dropped 0; count of bases not matched to a gene: 3. The V gene's germline CDR1 is MNHEY and CDR2 SMNVEV (reference sequence). As DNA, the CDR3 is TGTGCCAGCCGTCTAGCGGGAGGGAGCACAGATACGCAGTATTTT. Amino acid sequence: CASRLAGGSTDTQYF.

This chain joins TRBV28 and TRBJ2-3; D possibly uses TRBD1 or TRBD2 (5 bases each). Germline CDR1 is MDHEN and CDR2 is SYDVKM. Trimming left V 6 bases short and J 2 bases short, with 15 bases between. CDR3 length equals 15 residues. The CDR3, as DNA: TGTGCCAGCAGCCGGGACCCTAGGTCCACAGATACGCAGTATTTT. This gives the protein CASSRDPRSTDTQYF.

This clone showed up just a few times. The chain is built from TRBV14 and TRBJ2-1, with D possibly being TRBD1 (6 bases). V was trimmed by 1 base and J by 4 bases, leaving 14 bases between them. Germline V gives CDR1 SGHDN, CDR2 FVKESK. This CDR3 spans 16 amino acids. The chain's CDR3 is CASSQVPGQLYNEQFF. For the CDR3, the DNA is TGTGCCAGCAGCCAAGTACCAGGACAGCTATACAATGAGCAGTTCTTC.

J is TRBJ1-4 and V is TRBV5-1; TRBD1 aligns across 7 bases. The CDR3 consists of 15 residues. V lost 4 bases to trimming and J lost 2 bases; unmatched junction nucleotides: 5. Per the germline V gene, CDR1 is SGHRS and CDR2 is YFSETQ. The CDR3, as DNA: TGCGCCAGCAGCCCTACACAGGGGACTAATGAAAAACTGTTTTTT. It specifies CASSPTQGTNEKLFF. Full variable domain (remainder filled in from reference TRBV5-1 and TRBJ1-4): KAGVTQTPRYLIKTRGQQVTLSCSPISGHRSVSWYQQTPGQGLQFLFEYFSETQRNKGNFPGRFSGRQFSNSRSEMNVSTLELGDSALYLCASSPTQGTNEKLFFGSGTQLSVL.

The chain employs TRBV27 and TRBJ1-2; D gene ambiguous. The CDR3 length is 14 residues. Between the trimmed V and J ends, which lost 6 bases and 0 bases, there was a span of 11 bases. Germline-derived CDR1 and CDR2 are MNHEY and SMNVEV (reference sequence). DNA of the CDR3: TGTGCCAGCAGCCCGTTCCAGACTAACTATGGCTACACCTTC. Amino acid sequence: CASSPFQTNYGYTF.

For the CDR3, the DNA is TGTGCCAGCAGTGACTCGGGGGGTGCGAGCACTGAAGCTTTCTTT. Its protein is CASSDSGGASTEAFF. The gene calls are TRBV6-4 and TRBJ1-1, with D maybe TRBD1 (5 bases). Germline V CDR1 and CDR2: MRHNA, SNTAGT. This CDR3 is built from 15 residues. Trimming cost V 0 bases and J 4 bases, with 12 bases left between them.

This clone appeared a few times. The rearrangement joins TRBV5-4 to TRBJ2-1, with TRBD2 identical over 8 bases. Per the germline V gene, CDR1 is SGHNT and CDR2 is YYREEE (reference sequence). V lost 0 bases and J lost 8; bases outside the gene matches: 7. The CDR3 runs 15 residues. CDR3 in DNA: TGTGCCAGCAGCTTGGGGCCGGGAGGGTTCTATGAGCAGTTCTTC. Translation gives CASSLGPGGFYEQFF.

This chain links TRBV30 with TRBJ1-1; tentatively, D is TRBD1 (5 bases). The germline V gene has CDR1 GTSNPN and CDR2 SVGIG (reference sequence). V lost 1 base to trimming and J lost 8 bases, with 8 bases between them. This CDR3 is built from 11 residues. CDR3 nucleotide sequence: TGTGCCTGGAGTGGACAGCGGGAAGCTTTCTTT. Translating gives CAWSGQREAFF.

The CDR3 reads CAWRTDGLTF. CDR3 DNA sequence: TGTGCCTGGAGGACGGACGGTCTAACCTTC. The chain joins TRBV30 to TRBJ1-2; D is unclear. Between the trimmed V and J ends, which lost 3 bases and 14 bases, there was a span of 13 bases. From germline, CDR1 is GTSNPN and CDR2 SVGIG (reference sequence). The CDR3 is made up of 10 amino acids.

The J gene is TRBJ1-2, the V gene TRBV6-2 or TRBV6-3, with D unclear. The length of the CDR3 is 13 residues. V lost 6 bases and J lost 0, with 8 bases in between. Germline CDR1 and CDR2: MNHEY and SVGEGT. CDR3 sequence: CASSTLANYGYTF. The CDR3 DNA is TGTGCCAGCAGCACCTTAGCTAACTATGGCTACACCTTC.

The sample holds one count of this clone. The chain joins TRBV4-3 to TRBJ2-1, with D maybe TRBD2 (6 bases). Trimming took off 0 bases at V and 6 bases at J, with 15 bases between the two ends. Germline lookup yields CDR1 LGHNA and CDR2 YSLEER. This CDR3 has 16 residues. CDR3 bases: TGCGCCAGCAGCCAAGATTGGCCGGGAGAACTCAATGAGCAGTTCTTC. Its protein product is CASSQDWPGELNEQFF.

The rearrangement uses TRBV3-1 (or the pseudogene TRBV3-2) and TRBJ1-5, with 8 positions matching TRBD1. CDR3 length: 17 residues. V shed 4 bases, J shed 0 bases, and the junction held 8 bases outside the gene matches. Germline loops: CDR1 LGHDT, CDR2 YNNKEL (reference sequence). The CDR3 loop reads CASSPDREGYSNQPQHF. The DNA for the CDR3 is TGTGCCAGCAGCCCGGACAGGGAGGGGTATAGCAATCAGCCCCAGCATTTT.

Only one count was recorded for this clone. The chain has TRBV10-3 and TRBJ2-5, with 7 nucleotides matching TRBD2. The germline CDR1 and CDR2 sequences are ENHRY and SYGVKD. This CDR3 has 12 residues. After removal of 8 bases from V and 4 bases from J, the junction contained 4 bases not matched to a gene. CDR3 sequence (DNA): TGTGCCATCGGCGCGGGAGCAGAGACCCAGTACTTC. Translation: CAIGAGAETQYF.

This chain joins TRBV5-1 and TRBJ2-2, with D possibly TRBD1 on 5 matching bases. This CDR3 comprises 15 residues. Trimming stripped 0 bases from V and 1 base from J, with 7 bases between. Germline assignment: CDR1 SGHRS and CDR2 YFSETQ. The CDR3 is CASSLAQGNTGELFF. In DNA, the CDR3 is TGCGCCAGCAGCTTGGCCCAGGGGAACACCGGGGAGCTGTTTTTT.

This chain connects TRBV5-1 to TRBJ2-7; 12 positions match TRBD2. The V gene end was trimmed by 3 bases and the J gene end by 7 bases; junction bases not matched to a gene: 8. Germline-derived CDR1 and CDR2 are SGHRS and YFSETQ. This CDR3 has 15 amino acids. The CDR3 loop is CASSYRLAGVGEQYF. As DNA, the CDR3 is TGCGCCAGCAGCTATCGACTAGCGGGGGTCGGGGAGCAGTACTTC.

This clone has only a few counts. The gene calls are TRBV30 and TRBJ2-7, with no clear D. The CDR3 runs 14 residues. Per germline, CDR1 GTSNPN and CDR2 SVGIG (reference sequence). V shed 1 base and J shed 5 bases, with 15 bases lying between them. The CDR3 nucleotides are TGTGCCTGGAGTGAACTGGGGTATCAGGACGAGCAGTACTTC. It yields the protein CAWSELGYQDEQYF.

V and J are TRBV6-5 and TRBJ2-7, with D unresolved. V gave up 7 bases and J gave up 3 bases, with 13 bases separating them. Per the germline V gene, CDR1 is MNHEY and CDR2 is SVGAGI. The CDR3 consists of 13 residues. CDR3 sequence: CASTLLGDYEQYF. CDR3 in DNA: TGTGCCAGCACTCTACTTGGGGACTACGAGCAGTACTTC.

The chain has TRBV7-9 and TRBJ2-1; 8 nucleotides match TRBD2. The CDR3 has 15 residues. V lost 0 bases and J lost 6; bases outside the gene matches: 4. Germline CDR1 SEHNR, CDR2 FQNEAQ (reference sequence). For the CDR3, the DNA is TGTGCCAGCAGCTTAGCCCGGGGGGGTAGCAATGAGCAGTTCTTC. This translates into CASSLARGGSNEQFF.

The gene calls are TRBV19 and TRBJ2-1; 11 bases are a match to TRBD2. With 5 bases clipped from V and 9 bases from J, the junction kept 6 bases outside the gene matches. Looked up from germline, CDR1 is LNHDA and CDR2 is SQIVND (reference sequence). The CDR3 runs to 14 residues. The CDR3 sequence is CASSPTSGKVEQFF. The CDR3 DNA reads TGTGCCAGTAGTCCGACTAGCGGGAAGGTTGAGCAGTTCTTC.